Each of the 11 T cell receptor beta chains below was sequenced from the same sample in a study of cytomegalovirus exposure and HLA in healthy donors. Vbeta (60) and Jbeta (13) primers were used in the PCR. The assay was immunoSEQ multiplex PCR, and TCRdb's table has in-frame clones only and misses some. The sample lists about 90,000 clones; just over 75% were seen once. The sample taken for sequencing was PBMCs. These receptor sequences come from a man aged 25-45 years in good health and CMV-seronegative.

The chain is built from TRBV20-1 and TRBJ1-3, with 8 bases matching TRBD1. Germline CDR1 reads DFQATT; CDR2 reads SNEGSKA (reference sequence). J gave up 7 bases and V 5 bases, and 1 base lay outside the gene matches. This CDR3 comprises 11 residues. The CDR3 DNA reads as TGCAGTGCTGACAGGGGTAACACCATATATTTT. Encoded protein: CSADRGNTIYF.

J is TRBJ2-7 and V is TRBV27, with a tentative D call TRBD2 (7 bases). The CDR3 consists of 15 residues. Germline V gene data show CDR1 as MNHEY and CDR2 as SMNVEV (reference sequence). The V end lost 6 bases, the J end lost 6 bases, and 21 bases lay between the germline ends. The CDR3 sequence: CASSLRGGDPPEQYF. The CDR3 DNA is TGTGCCAGCAGCCTTAGGGGGGGGGACCCCCCCGAGCAGTACTTC.

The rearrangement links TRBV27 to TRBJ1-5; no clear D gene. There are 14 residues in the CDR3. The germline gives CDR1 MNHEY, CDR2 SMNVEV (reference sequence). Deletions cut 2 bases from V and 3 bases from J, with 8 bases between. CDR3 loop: CASSLTWYNQPQHF. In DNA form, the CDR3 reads TGTGCCAGCAGTTTAACATGGTACAATCAGCCCCAGCATTTT.

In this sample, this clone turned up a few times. CDR3 DNA: TGCGCCAGCAGCCAAGATAAGCCCTCGGATACGCAGTATTTT. Translating gives CASSQDKPSDTQYF. V usage is TRBV4-1 and J usage is TRBJ2-3; D not resolved. V lost 0 bases and J 6 bases, leaving 10 bases between the germline ends. The germline V gene has CDR1 MGHRA and CDR2 YSYEKL. The CDR3 is made up of 14 amino acids.

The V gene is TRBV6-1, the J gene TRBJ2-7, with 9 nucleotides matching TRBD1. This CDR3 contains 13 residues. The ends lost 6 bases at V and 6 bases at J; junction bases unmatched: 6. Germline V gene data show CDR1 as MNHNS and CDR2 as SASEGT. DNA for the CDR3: TGTGCCAGCAGAGAACAGGGGGCGGGCGAGCAGTACGTC. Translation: CASREQGAGEQYV.

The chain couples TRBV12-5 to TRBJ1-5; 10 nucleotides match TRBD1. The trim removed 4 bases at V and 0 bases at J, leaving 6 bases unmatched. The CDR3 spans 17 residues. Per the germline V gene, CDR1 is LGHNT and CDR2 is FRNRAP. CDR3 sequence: CASGSPGTGVSNQPQHF. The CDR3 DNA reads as TGTGCTAGTGGTTCCCCCGGGACAGGGGTTAGCAATCAGCCCCAGCATTTT.

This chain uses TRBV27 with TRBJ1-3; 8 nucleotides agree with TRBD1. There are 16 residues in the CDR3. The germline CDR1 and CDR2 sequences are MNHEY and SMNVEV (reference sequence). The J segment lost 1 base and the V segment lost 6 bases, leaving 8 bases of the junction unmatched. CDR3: CASSRTGRRSGNTIYF. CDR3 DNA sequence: TGTGCCAGCAGCCGGACAGGGAGACGTTCTGGAAACACCATATATTTT.

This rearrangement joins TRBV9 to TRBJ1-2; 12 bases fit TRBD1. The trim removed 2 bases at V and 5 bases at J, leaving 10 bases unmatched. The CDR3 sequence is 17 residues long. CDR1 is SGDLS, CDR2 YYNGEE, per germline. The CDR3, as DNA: TGTGCCAGCAGCGTGTCCCGGGACAGGGGGCAAGAGTATGGCTACACCTTC. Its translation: CASSVSRDRGQEYGYTF.

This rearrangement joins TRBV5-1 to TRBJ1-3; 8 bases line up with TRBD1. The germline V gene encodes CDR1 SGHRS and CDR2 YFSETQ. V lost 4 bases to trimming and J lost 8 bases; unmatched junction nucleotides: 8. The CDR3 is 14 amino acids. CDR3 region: CASSPSGGADTIYF. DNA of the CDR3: TGCGCCAGCAGCCCATCAGGGGGCGCGGACACCATATATTTT. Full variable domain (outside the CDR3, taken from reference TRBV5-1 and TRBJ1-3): KAGVTQTPRYLIKTRGQQVTLSCSPISGHRSVSWYQQTPGQGLQFLFEYFSETQRNKGNFPGRFSGRQFSNSRSEMNVSTLELGDSALYLCASSPSGGADTIYFGEGSWLTVV.

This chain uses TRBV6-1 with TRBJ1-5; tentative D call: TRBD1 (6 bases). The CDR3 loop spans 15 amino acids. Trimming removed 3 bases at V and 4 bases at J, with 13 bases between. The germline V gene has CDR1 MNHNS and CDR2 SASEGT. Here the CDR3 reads CASSDRGLANQPQHF. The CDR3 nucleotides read TGTGCCAGCAGTGACAGGGGATTAGCAAATCAGCCCCAGCATTTT.

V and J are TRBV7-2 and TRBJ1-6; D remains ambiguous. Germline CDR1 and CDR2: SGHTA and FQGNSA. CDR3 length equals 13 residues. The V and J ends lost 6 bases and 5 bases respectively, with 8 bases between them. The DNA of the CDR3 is TGTGCCAGCAGGGTCGGGGATAATTCACCCCTCCACTTT. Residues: CASRVGDNSPLHF.